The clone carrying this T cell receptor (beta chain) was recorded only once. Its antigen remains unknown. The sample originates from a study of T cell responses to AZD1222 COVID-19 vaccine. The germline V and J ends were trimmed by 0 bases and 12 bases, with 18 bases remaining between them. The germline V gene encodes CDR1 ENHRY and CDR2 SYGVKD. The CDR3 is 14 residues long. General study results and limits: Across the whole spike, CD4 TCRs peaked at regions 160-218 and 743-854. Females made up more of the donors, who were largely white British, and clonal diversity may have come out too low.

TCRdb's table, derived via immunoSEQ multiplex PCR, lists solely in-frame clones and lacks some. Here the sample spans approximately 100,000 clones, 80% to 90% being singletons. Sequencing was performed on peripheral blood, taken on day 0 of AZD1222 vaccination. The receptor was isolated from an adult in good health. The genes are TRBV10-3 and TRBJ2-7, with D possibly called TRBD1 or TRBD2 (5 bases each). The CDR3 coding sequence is TGTGCCATCAGTGAGTCGGGTGGGACGCCAAGAGCGTACTTC. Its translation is CAISESGGTPRAYF.